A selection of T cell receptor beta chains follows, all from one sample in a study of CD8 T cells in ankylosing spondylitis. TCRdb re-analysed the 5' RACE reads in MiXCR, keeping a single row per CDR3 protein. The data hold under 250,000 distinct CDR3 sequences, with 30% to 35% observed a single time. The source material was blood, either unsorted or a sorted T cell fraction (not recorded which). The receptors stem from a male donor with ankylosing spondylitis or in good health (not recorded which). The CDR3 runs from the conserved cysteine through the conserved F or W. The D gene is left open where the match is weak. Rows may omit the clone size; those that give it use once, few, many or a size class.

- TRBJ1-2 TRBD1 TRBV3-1 TGTGCCAGCAGCCGCAGGACAGGGGAAACTTATGGCTACACCTTC CASSRRTGETYGYTF
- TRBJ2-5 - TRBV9 TGTGCCAGCAGCGCCAGCCGGGATTTCCAAGAGACCCAGTACTTC CASSASRDFQETQYF
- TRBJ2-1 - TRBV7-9 TGTGCCAGCAGCACCCTGAGTACAGCAACCTTTTACAATGAGCAGTTCTTC CASSTLSTATFYNEQFF
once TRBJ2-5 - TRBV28 TGTGCCAGCAGTTTGATGGGGTTAAAAGAGACCCAGTACTTC CASSLMGLKETQYF
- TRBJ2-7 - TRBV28 TGTGCCAGCAGGGCCATATACGAGCAGTACTTC CASRAIYEQYF
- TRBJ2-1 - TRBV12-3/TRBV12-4 TGTGCCAGCAGTTTAGCGGGGAGAAGAGTAAATGAGCAGTTCTTC CASSLAGRRVNEQFF
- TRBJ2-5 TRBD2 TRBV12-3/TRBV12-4 TGTGCCAGCAGCCGGACTAGCTTACAAGAGACCCAGTACTTC CASSRTSLQETQYF
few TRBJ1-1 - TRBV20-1 TGCAGTGCTAGTTGGGGGCGCCTGGGCACTGAAGCTTTCTTT CSASWGRLGTEAFF
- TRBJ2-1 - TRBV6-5 TGTGCCAGCAGTTATGGACAAGTACAGTTCTTC CASSYGQVQFF
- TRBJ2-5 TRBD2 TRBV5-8 TGTGCCAGCAGCTTGGGACTAGCCTATCTCCAAGAGACCCAGTACTTC CASSLGLAYLQETQYF
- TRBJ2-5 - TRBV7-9 TGTGCCAGCAGCTTCAGACTCGCGTACCAAGAGACCCAGTACTTC CASSFRLAYQETQYF
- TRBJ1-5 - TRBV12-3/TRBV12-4 TGTGCCAGCAGTGTTCTAAATCAGCCCCAGCATTTT CASSVLNQPQHF
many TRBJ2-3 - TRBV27 TGTGCCAGCAAGGAAGGGTTAGGAGATACGCAGTATTTT CASKEGLGDTQYF
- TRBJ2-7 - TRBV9 TGTGCCAGCAGCGTAGCTACCGGATACGAGCAGTACTTC CASSVATGYEQYF
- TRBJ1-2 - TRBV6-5 TGTGCCAGCAGTCTACTAGGTTACGCAACAGGGTCTGGCTACACCTTC CASSLLGYATGSGYTF
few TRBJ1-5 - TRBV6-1 TGTGCCAGCAGTCCTCGGGCGGGGCCTAGTCAGCCCCAGCATTTT CASSPRAGPSQPQHF
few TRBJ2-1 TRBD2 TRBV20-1 TGCAGTGGACTCGGGACTAGCGGGGCCAACTACAATGAGCAGTTCTTC CSGLGTSGANYNEQFF
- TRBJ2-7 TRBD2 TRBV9 TGTGCCAGCAGCGTATCCGGCGGGGGGTCCTACGAGCAGTACTTC CASSVSGGGSYEQYF
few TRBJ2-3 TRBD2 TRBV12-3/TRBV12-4 TGTGCCAGCAGTTTAGTAGCGGGGGGCACAGATACGCAGTATTTT CASSLVAGGTDTQYF
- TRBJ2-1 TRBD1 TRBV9 TGTGCCAGCAGCGCAGAGATGACAGGGACCGATGAGCAGTTCTTC CASSAEMTGTDEQFF
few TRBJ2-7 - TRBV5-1 TGCGCCAGCAGCTTGGGACGAACGACAGGAGGCTGGCAGTACTTC CASSLGRTTGGWQYF
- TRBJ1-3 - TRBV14 TGTGCCAGCAGCCAAGATGAGTCACCCGGAAACACCATATATTTT CASSQDESPGNTIYF
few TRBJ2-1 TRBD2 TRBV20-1 TGCAGTGCTAGAGAAGGGACTAGCGGGGGGGATGAGCAGTTCTTC CSAREGTSGGDEQFF
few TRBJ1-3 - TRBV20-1 TGCAGTGCTAGAGATTTCCGGGGCGGAGGAAACACCATATATTTT CSARDFRGGGNTIYF
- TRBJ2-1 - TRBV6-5 TGTGCCAGCAGTTCCGCCAACGGGGAGCAGTTCTTC CASSSANGEQFF
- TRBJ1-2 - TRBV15 TGTGCCACCAGCCCTTCCTCTGGGGCCTCTTATGGCTACACCTTC CATSPSSGASYGYTF
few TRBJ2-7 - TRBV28 TGTGCCAGCAGCTTGGGTACAGGTCGGGCCTACGAGCAGTACTTC CASSLGTGRAYEQYF
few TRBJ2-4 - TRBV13 TGTGCCAGCAGCTTAGGCGGCACCAACAACAACATTCAGTACTTC CASSLGGTNNNIQYF
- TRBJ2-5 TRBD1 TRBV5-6 TGTGCCAGCAGCTTATACAGGGGTTGGGAGACCCAGTACTTC CASSLYRGWETQYF
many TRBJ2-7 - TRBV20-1 TGCAGTGCTAGTCGGGACGGCTACGAGCAGTACTTC CSASRDGYEQYF
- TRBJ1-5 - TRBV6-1 TGTGCCAGCCACGGGACCCCAAAAGGCGGCAATCAGCCCCAGCATTTT CASHGTPKGGNQPQHF
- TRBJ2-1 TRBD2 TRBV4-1 TGCGCCAGCAGCCAACCCCGGGAGCTAGCGGGGGGGCGGAATGAGCAGTTCTTC CASSQPRELAGGRNEQFF
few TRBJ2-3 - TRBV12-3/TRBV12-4 TGTGCCAGCAACATAGGGACGGGGATCCTCAGCACAGATACGCAGTATTTT CASNIGTGILSTDTQYF
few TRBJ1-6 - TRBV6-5 TGTGCCAGCAGTTACTGGACAGATTCTGCACCCCTCCACTTT CASSYWTDSAPLHF
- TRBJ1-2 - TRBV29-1 TGCAGCGTTGAGTATGCAGGGGCCAATGGCTACACCTTC CSVEYAGANGYTF
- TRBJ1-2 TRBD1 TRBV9 TGTGCCAGCAGCGGAGGCGGGACAGGTGTTGGCTACACCTTC CASSGGGTGVGYTF
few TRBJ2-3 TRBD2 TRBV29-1 TGCAGCGTTGAACCAGCGGGGGGTCCGTTGGATACGCAGTATTTT CSVEPAGGPLDTQYF
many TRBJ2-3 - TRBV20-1 TGCAGTGCACCCCAGTCCCCGTCAGGGGCAGATACGCAGTATTTT CSAPQSPSGADTQYF
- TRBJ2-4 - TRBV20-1 TGCAGTGCTCGCCGTTACGATGACATTCAGTACTTC CSARRYDDIQYF
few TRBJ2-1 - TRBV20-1 TGCAGTGCGGGCGCGGGGAGGCCCGTCCACAATGAGCAGTTCTTC CSAGAGRPVHNEQFF
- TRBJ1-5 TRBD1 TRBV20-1 TGCAGTGCGCCAGGGGGCGGGAGCAATCAGCCCCAGCATTTT CSAPGGGSNQPQHF
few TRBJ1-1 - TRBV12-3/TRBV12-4 TGTGCCAGCAGTTTTTTTTCATCTGGGAACACTGAAGCTTTCTTT CASSFFSSGNTEAFF
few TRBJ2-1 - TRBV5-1 TGCGCCAGCAGCCCCGGCGGAAAGGAGCAGTTCTTC CASSPGGKEQFF
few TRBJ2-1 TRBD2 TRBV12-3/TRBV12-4 TGTGCCAGCAGCCCCCTGGTAGCGGGGGGATACAATGAGCAGTTCTTC CASSPLVAGGYNEQFF
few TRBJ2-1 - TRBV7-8 TGTGCCAGCAGCCCCGCGGGCAGGGGTAGTGAGCAGTTCTTC CASSPAGRGSEQFF
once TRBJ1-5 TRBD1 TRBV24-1 TGTGCCACCAGTGCCGGGGGACAGACGCGCAATCAGCCCCAGCATTTT CATSAGGQTRNQPQHF
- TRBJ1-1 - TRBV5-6 TGTGCCAGCAGCTTGGGACAGTGGAACACTGAAGCTTTCTTT CASSLGQWNTEAFF
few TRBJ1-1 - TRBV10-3 TGTGCCATCACCTTGGACTTGAACACTGAAGCTTTCTTT CAITLDLNTEAFF
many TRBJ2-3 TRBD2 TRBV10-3 TGTGCCACCCTGGGGGGGGGAGGAGATACGCAGTATTTT CATLGGGGDTQYF
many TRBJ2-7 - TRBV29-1 TGCAGCGTTGGGACCGGACAGAAAGAGCAGTACTTC CSVGTGQKEQYF
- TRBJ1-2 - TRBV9 TGTGCCAGCAGCGTACGGGGCTCCTATGGCTACACCTTC CASSVRGSYGYTF
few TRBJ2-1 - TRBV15 TGTGCCACCAGCTCCCTTTTTGAGCAGTTCTTC CATSSLFEQFF
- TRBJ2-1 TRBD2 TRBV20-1 TGCAGTGCTAGGCCTTCGCGGACTAGAGGGCTCGACAATGAGCAGTTCTTC CSARPSRTRGLDNEQFF
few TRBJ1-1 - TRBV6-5 TGTGCCAGCAGTTTACTTGGTTCCATGAACACTGAAGCTTTCTTT CASSLLGSMNTEAFF
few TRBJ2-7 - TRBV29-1 TGCAGCGTTGAAGATGGGTCTGTGCAGTACTTC CSVEDGSVQYF
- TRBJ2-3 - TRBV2 TGTGCCAGCAGTGAACTCCAGCGAGATACGCAGTATTTT CASSELQRDTQYF
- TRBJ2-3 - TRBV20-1 TGCAGTGCTAGAGGAGGAAGGACCCTCCGGGATACGCAGTATTTT CSARGGRTLRDTQYF
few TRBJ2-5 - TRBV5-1 TGCGCCAGCAGCTTGAGGGGCAGGGCGGAGACCCAGTACTTC CASSLRGRAETQYF